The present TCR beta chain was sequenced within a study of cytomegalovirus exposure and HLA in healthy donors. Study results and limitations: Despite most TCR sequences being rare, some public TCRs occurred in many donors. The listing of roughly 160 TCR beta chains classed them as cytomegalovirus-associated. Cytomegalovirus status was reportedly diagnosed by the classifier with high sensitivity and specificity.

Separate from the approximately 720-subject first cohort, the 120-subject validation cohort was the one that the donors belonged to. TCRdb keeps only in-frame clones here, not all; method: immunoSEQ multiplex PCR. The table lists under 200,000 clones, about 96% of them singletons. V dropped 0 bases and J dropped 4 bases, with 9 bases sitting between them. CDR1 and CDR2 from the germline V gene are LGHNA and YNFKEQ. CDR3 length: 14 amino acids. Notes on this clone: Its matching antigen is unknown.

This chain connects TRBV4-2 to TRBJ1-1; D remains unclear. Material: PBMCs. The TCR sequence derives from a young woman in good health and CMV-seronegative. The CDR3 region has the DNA TGTGCCAGCAGCCAAGACTCGACGGGCACTGAAGCTTTCTTT. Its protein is CASSQDSTGTEAFF.